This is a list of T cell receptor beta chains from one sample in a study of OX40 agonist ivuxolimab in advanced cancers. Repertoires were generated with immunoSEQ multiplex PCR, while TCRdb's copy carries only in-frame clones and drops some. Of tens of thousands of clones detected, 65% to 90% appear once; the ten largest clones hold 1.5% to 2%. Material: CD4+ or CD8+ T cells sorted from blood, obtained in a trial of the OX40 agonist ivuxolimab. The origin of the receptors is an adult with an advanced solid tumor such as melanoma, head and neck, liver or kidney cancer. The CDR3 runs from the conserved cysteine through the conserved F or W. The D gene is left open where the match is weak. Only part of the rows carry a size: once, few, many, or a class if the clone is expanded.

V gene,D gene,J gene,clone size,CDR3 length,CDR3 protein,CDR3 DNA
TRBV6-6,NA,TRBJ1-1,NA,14,CASSRTRGNTEAFF,TGTGCCAGCAGCCGGACCAGGGGGAACACTGAAGCTTTCTTT
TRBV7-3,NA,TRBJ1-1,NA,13,CASSAGRNTEAFF,TGTGCCAGCAGCGCGGGACGGAACACTGAAGCTTTCTTT
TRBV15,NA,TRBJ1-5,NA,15,CATSRGGASNQPQHF,TGTGCCACCAGCAGGGGGGGGGCAAGCAATCAGCCCCAGCATTTT
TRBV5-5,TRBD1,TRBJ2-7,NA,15,CASSLVGQGAYEQYF,TGTGCCAGCAGCTTGGTTGGACAGGGGGCGTACGAGCAGTACTTC
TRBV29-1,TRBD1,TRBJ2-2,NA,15,CSVYTGTGLTGELFF,TGCAGCGTTTACACCGGGACAGGCCTCACCGGGGAGCTGTTTTTT
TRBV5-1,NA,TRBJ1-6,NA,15,CASSLAGQRNSPLHF,TGCGCCAGCAGCTTGGCTGGTCAGAGAAATTCACCCCTCCACTTT
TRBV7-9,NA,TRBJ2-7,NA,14,CASSLTEASYEQYF,TGTGCCAGCAGCCTCACGGAGGCCTCCTACGAGCAGTACTTC
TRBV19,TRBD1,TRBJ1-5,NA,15,CASSANRGGNQPQHF,TGTGCCAGTAGTGCAAACAGGGGAGGCAATCAGCCCCAGCATTTT
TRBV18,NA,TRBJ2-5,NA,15,CASSPLPKTQETQYF,TGTGCCAGCTCACCATTACCGAAAACCCAAGAGACCCAGTACTTC
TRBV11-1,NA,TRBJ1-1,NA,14,CASSLVGTKTEAFF,TGTGCCAGCAGCTTAGTGGGGACGAAGACTGAAGCTTTCTTT
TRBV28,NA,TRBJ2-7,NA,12,CASSSLLSEQYF,TGTGCCAGCAGTTCCCTTCTTTCCGAGCAGTACTTC
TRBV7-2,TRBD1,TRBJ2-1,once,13,CASSLEQGVEQFF,TGTGCCAGCAGCTTAGAACAGGGGGTCGAGCAGTTCTTC
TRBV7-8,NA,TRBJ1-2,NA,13,CASSSDKGYGYTF,TGTGCCAGCAGCTCGGACAAAGGATATGGCTACACCTTC
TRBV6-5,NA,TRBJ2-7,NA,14,CASSYSDSLDEQYF,TGTGCCAGCAGTTACTCGGACTCCCTTGACGAGCAGTACTTC
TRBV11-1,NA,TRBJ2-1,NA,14,CASSADSPYNEQFF,TGTGCCAGCAGCGCGGACTCACCCTACAATGAGCAGTTCTTC
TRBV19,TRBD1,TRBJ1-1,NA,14,CASKVTGTGTGAFF,TGTGCCAGTAAAGTCACCGGGACAGGGACCGGAGCTTTCTTT
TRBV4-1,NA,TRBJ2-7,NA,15,CASSQGRGTDYEQYF,TGCGCCAGCAGCCAAGGGAGGGGGACCGACTACGAGCAGTACTTC
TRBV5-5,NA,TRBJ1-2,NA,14,CANLPRDRIGGYTF,TGTGCCAACCTACCCCGGGACCGTATAGGAGGCTACACCTTC
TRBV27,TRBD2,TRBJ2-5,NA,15,CASSYQEGGRETQYF,TGTGCCAGCAGTTATCAGGAGGGAGGGAGAGAGACCCAGTACTTC
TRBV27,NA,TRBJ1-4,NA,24,CASSLGTRGTRYPDNRGNNEKLFF,TGTGCCAGCAGTTTGGGGACAAGGGGTACCAGGTACCCTGACAACCGGGGCAATAATGAAAAACTGTTTTTT
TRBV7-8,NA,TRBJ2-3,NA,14,CASARNRAEDTQYF,TGTGCCAGCGCGCGGAATAGGGCTGAAGATACGCAGTATTTT
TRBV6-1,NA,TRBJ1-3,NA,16,CASSEAGGVTGNTIYF,TGTGCCAGCAGTGAAGCAGGAGGGGTTACTGGAAACACCATATATTTT
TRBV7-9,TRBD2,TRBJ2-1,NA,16,CASSLGSGSRNNEQFF,TGTGCCAGCAGCTTAGGGAGCGGGAGCAGGAACAATGAGCAGTTCTTC
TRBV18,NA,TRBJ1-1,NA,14,CASFRDNLNTEAFF,TGTGCCAGCTTCCGGGACAATTTGAACACTGAAGCTTTCTTT
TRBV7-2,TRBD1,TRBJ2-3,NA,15,CASSSQGAKTDTQYF,TGTGCCAGCAGCTCACAGGGGGCGAAAACAGATACGCAGTATTTT
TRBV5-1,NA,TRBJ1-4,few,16,CASSVELTATNEKLFF,TGCGCCAGCAGCGTGGAATTGACGGCAACTAATGAAAAACTGTTTTTT
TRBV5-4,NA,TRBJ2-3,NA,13,CASSWDGVDTQYF,TGTGCCAGCAGCTGGGACGGGGTGGATACGCAGTATTTT
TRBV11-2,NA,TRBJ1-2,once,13,CASSLGPNYGYTF,TGTGCCAGCAGCTTGGGACCAAACTATGGCTACACCTTC
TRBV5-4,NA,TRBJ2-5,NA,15,CASSRASGQTGTQYF,TGTGCCAGCAGCCGGGCGTCGGGCCAGACGGGGACCCAGTACTTC
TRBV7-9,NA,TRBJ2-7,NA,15,CASSLNMGRSYEQYF,TGTGCCAGCAGCTTAAATATGGGTAGGTCCTACGAGCAGTACTTC
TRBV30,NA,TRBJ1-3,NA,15,CAWSGHSGSGNTIYF,TGTGCCTGGAGTGGGCATAGCGGGTCTGGAAACACCATATATTTT
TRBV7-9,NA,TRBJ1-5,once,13,CASTRGLDQPQHF,TGTGCCAGCACCCGAGGGTTGGATCAGCCCCAGCATTTT
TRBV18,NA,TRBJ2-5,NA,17,CASSPRAPGGGRETQYF,TGTGCCAGCTCACCACGTGCCCCAGGGGGGGGACGGGAGACCCAGTACTTC
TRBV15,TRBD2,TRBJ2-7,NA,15,CATSSILAVTYEQYF,TGTGCCACCAGCAGTATCCTAGCGGTGACCTACGAGCAGTACTTC
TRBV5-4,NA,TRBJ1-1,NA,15,CASSPQVAGNTEAFF,TGTGCCAGCAGCCCCCAGGTGGCGGGGAACACTGAAGCTTTCTTT
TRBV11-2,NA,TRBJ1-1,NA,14,CASSRGRLNTEAFF,TGTGCCAGCAGTAGGGGACGGTTGAACACTGAAGCTTTCTTT
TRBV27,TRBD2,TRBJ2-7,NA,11,CASSRGGEQYF,TGTGCCAGTAGCCGGGGAGGGGAGCAGTACTTC
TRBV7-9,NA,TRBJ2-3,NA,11,CASSSTDTQYF,TGTGCCAGCAGCTCCACAGATACGCAGTATTTT
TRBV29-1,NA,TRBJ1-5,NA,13,CSVATSNNQPQHF,TGCAGCGTTGCGACGTCCAATAATCAGCCCCAGCATTTT
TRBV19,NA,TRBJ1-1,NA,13,CASSIFVNTEAFF,TGTGCCAGTAGTATTTTTGTGAACACTGAAGCTTTCTTT
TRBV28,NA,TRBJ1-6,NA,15,CASSSPGRVNSPLHF,TGTGCCAGCAGTTCTCCGGGACGGGTTAATTCACCCCTCCACTTT
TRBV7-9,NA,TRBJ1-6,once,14,CASSLEGFNSPLHF,TGTGCCAGCAGCTTAGAAGGCTTTAATTCACCCCTCCACTTT